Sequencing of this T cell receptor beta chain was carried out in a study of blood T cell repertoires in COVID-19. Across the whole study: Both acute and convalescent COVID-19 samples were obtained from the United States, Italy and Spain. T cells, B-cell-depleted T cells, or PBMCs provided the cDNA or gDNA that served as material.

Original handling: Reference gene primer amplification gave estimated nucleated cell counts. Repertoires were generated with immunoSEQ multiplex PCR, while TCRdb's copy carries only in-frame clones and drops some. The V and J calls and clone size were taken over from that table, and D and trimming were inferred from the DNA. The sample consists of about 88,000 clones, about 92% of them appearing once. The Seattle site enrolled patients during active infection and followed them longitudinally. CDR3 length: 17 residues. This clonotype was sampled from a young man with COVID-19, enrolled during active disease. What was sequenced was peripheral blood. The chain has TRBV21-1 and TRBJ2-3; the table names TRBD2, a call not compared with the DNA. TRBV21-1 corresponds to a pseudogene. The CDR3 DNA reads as TGTGCCAGCAGCAAAGGCGGACTAGCGGGGGACACAGATACGCAGTATTTT. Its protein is CASSKGGLAGDTDTQYF.